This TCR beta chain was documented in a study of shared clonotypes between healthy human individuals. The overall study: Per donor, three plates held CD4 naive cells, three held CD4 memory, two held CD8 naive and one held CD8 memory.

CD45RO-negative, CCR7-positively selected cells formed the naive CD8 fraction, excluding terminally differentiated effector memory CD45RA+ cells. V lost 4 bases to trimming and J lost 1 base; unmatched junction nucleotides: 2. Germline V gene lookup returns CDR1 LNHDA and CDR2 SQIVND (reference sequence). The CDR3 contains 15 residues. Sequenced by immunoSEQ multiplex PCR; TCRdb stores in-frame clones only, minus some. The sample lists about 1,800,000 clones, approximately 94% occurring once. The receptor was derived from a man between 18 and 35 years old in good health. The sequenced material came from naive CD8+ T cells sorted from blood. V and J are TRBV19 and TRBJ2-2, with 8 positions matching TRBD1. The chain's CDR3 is CASSTGTGNTGELFF. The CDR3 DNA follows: TGTGCCAGTAGTACCGGGACAGGGAACACCGGGGAGCTGTTTTTT.